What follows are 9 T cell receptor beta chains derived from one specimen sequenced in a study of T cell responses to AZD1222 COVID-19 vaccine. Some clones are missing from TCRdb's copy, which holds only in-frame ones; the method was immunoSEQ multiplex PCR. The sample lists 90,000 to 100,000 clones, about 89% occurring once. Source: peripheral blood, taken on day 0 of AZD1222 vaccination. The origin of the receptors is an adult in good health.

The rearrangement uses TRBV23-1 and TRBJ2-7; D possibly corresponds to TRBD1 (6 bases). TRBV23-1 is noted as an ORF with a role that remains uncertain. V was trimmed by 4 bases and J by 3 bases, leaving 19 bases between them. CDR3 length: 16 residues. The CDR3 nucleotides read TGCGCCAGCAGTCGGTCCCCCGGGACAACCAACTACGAGCAGTACTTC. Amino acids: CASSRSPGTTNYEQYF.

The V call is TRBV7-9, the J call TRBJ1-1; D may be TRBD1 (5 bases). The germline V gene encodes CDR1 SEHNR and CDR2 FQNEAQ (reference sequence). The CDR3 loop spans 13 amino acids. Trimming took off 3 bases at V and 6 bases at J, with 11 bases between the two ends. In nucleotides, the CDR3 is TGTGCCAGCAGCTTGACAGAGCTAGCTGAAGCTTTCTTT. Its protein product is CASSLTELAEAFF.

The CDR3 protein is CASSTGQLNTEAFF. CDR3 DNA sequence: TGTGCCAGCAGCACGGGACAGCTTAACACTGAAGCTTTCTTT. The J gene is TRBJ1-1, the V gene TRBV5-4; 7 bases are a match to TRBD1. Germline V CDR1 and CDR2: SGHNT, YYREEE (reference sequence). V lost 4 bases to trimming and J lost 2 bases; unmatched junction nucleotides: 5. This CDR3 comprises 14 residues.

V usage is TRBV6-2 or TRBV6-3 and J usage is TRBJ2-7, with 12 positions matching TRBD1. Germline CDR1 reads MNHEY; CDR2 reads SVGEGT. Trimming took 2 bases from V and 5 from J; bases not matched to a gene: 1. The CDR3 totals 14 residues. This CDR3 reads CASSYGTGGDEQYF. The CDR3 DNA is TGTGCCAGCAGTTACGGGACAGGGGGCGACGAGCAGTACTTC.

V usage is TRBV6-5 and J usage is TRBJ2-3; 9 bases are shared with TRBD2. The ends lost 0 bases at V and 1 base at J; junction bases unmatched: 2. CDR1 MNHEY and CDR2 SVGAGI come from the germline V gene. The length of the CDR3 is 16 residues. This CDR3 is CASSYSVAGGTDTQYF. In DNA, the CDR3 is TGTGCCAGCAGTTACTCCGTAGCGGGAGGCACAGATACGCAGTATTTT.

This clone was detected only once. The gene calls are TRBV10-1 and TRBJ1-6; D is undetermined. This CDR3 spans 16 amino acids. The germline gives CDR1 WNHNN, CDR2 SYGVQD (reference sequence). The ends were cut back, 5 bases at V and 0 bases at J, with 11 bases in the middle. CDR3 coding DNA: TGCGCCAGCAGTCTGGACCCGAGCTCCTATAATTCACCCCTCCACTTT. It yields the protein CASSLDPSSYNSPLHF.

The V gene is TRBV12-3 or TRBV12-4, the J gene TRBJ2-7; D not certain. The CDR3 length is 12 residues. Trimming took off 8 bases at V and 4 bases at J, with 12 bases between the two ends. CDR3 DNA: TGTGCCAGCCGACTCTCTTCTTACGAGCAGTACTTC. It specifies CASRLSSYEQYF.

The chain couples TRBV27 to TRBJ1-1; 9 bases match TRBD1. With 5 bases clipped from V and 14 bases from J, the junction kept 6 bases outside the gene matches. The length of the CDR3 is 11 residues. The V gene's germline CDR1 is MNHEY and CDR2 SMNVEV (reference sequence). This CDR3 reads CASSIGTGTFF. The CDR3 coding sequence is TGTGCCAGCAGTATAGGGACAGGGACGTTCTTT.

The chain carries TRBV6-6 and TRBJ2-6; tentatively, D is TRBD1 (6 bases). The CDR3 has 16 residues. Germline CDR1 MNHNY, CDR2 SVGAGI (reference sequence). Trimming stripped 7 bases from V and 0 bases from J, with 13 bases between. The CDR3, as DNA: TGTGCCAGCACTGGACAGACAAACTCTGGGGCCAACGTCCTGACTTTC. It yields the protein CASTGQTNSGANVLTF.